The 23 T cell receptor beta chains below come from one sample, sequenced in a study of blood T cells in healthy people across ages. A J-beta primer mix and a sample-barcoded 5' primer were used in a second PCR of roughly 7 to 12 cycles. A single record per CDR3 protein comes from TCRdb applying MiXCR to the 5' RACE reads. The top ten clones hold approximately 15% of a sample with around 650,000 distinct CDR3 sequences, around 32% of them seen once. Sequencing was performed on blood. These receptor sequences come from a woman aged 80 or over in good health.

This sequence joins TRBV3-1 and TRBJ2-1; no clear D. This CDR3 spans 13 amino acids. Germline V lookup: CDR1 LGHDT, CDR2 YNNKEL (reference sequence). The germline V and J ends were trimmed by 0 bases and 10 bases, with 10 bases remaining between them. The CDR3 reads CASSQDPGYEQFF. CDR3 sequence (DNA): TGTGCCAGCAGCCAAGATCCAGGCTACGAGCAGTTCTTC.

The chain joins TRBV7-3 to TRBJ2-1, with 10 bases identical to TRBD1. In germline, CDR1 is SGHTA, CDR2 FQGTGA. V trimming: 3 bases; J trimming: 8 bases; junction bases outside the gene matches: 13. This CDR3 spans 17 amino acids. CDR3 sequence (DNA): TGTGCCAGCAGCTTGCTGTTGCAGACAGGGGGCGGAGATGAGCAGTTCTTC. The encoded protein is CASSLLLQTGGGDEQFF.

The CDR3 nucleotides read TGTGCCAGCAGCCAAGATCCCCAGACAGGGGGAAAGTCACCCCTCCACTTT. Its translation: CASSQDPQTGGKSPLHF. J is TRBJ1-6 and V is TRBV14; the match to TRBD1 covers 9 bases. The CDR3 loop spans 17 amino acids. The germline V gene encodes CDR1 SGHDN and CDR2 FVKESK. Trimming removed 0 bases from V and 10 bases from J; junction bases left unmatched: 10.

Details on this clonotype: Since a much larger clone is just one base distant, this may be a read error. CDR3 DNA sequence: TGTGCCGCCGGGGGGCGCGTCTATGGCCACACCTTC. It codes for CAAGGRVYGHTF. The chain couples TRBV5-6 to TRBJ1-2; D is possibly TRBD1 (6 bases). Looked up from germline, CDR1 is SGHDT and CDR2 is YYEEEE. The CDR3 runs 12 residues.

The rearrangement joins TRBV20-1 to TRBJ2-1; perhaps TRBD2 as D (6 bases). CDR3 length equals 12 residues. Germline values: CDR1 DFQATT, CDR2 SNEGSKA (reference sequence). V lost 5 bases and J 12 bases, leaving 17 bases between the germline ends. CDR3 sequence reads: CSAGSMTGRQFF. CDR3 bases: TGCAGTGCTGGCTCCATGACCGGGAGGCAGTTCTTC.

Comments on this clonotype: Given a much more abundant clone one base away, this may be a read error. V and J are TRBV5-6 and TRBJ1-2; no definite D call. The CDR3 loop spans 14 amino acids. Per the germline V gene, CDR1 is SGHDT and CDR2 is YYEEEE. The DNA for the CDR3 is TGTGCCAGCACCCCCCTCGGAGGAAACTATGGCTACATCTTC. It translates to CASTPLGGNYGYIF.

The gene calls are TRBV7-8 and TRBJ1-3; possible D gene TRBD1, 5 bases. This CDR3 region has 13 residues. Trimming cost V 5 bases and J 4 bases, with 9 bases left between them. Germline lookup yields CDR1 SGHVS and CDR2 FQNEAQ. This chain's CDR3 is CASSAPGGNTIYF. The CDR3 DNA sequence: TGTGCCAGCAGCGCCCCAGGGGGAAACACCATATATTTT.

The chain joins TRBV5-1 to TRBJ2-3, with a tentative D call TRBD1 (6 bases). The CDR3 is 14 amino acids. Germline CDR1 is SGHRS and CDR2 is YFSETQ. V lost 2 bases and J lost 4, with 11 bases in between. This CDR3 is CASSFRQDPDTQYF. For the CDR3, the DNA is TGCGCCAGCAGCTTTCGACAGGATCCAGATACGCAGTATTTT. Full variable domain (remainder filled in from reference TRBV5-1 and TRBJ2-3): KAGVTQTPRYLIKTRGQQVTLSCSPISGHRSVSWYQQTPGQGLQFLFEYFSETQRNKGNFPGRFSGRQFSNSRSEMNVSTLELGDSALYLCASSFRQDPDTQYFGPGTRLTVL.

The chain carries TRBV7-2 and TRBJ2-7; 8 nucleotides match TRBD2. With V trimmed by 5 bases and J by 2 bases, 20 bases remained unmatched. The CDR3 extends over 19 amino acids. Germline CDR1 is SGHTA and CDR2 is FQGNSA. CDR3 nucleotides: TGTGCCAGCAGCCCCGTTTTCTTAGCGGGAACCACTGGTACCTACGAGCAGTACTTC. Translating it yields CASSPVFLAGTTGTYEQYF.

The table lists this clonotype with many counts. The chain is built from TRBV5-1 and TRBJ2-3, with unresolved D. Per the germline V gene, CDR1 is SGHRS and CDR2 is YFSETQ. V lost 0 bases to trimming and J lost 2 bases, with 4 bases between them. This CDR3 comprises 13 residues. The CDR3 loop reads CASSLVNTDTQYF. The CDR3 nucleotides read TGCGCCAGCAGCTTGGTTAACACAGATACGCAGTATTTT. The whole variable domain, remainder taken from reference TRBV5-1 and TRBJ2-3, is KAGVTQTPRYLIKTRGQQVTLSCSPISGHRSVSWYQQTPGQGLQFLFEYFSETQRNKGNFPGRFSGRQFSNSRSEMNVSTLELGDSALYLCASSLVNTDTQYFGPGTRLTVL.

This clonotype was observed a handful of times. This may be a read error, as it is one base from a much larger clone. The chain is built from TRBV6-5 and TRBJ1-2; possible D gene TRBD1, 5 bases. Germline V gene data show CDR1 as MNHEY and CDR2 as SVGAGI. This CDR3 is built from 12 residues. Trimming left V 9 bases short and J 9 bases short, with 17 bases between. The CDR3 DNA is TGTGCCAGTTCCGGGGGAGGGGTGCGCTACACCTTC. Its protein product is CASSGGGVRYTF.

V gene TRBV24-1 combines with J gene TRBJ2-1, with D possibly being TRBD1 (6 bases). The CDR3 has 15 residues. CDR1 is KGHDR, CDR2 SFDVKD, per germline. V was shortened by 2 bases and J by 2 bases, with 9 bases between the two germline ends. In DNA form, the CDR3 reads TGTGCCACCAGTGATTACAGGGAGCCCTACAATGAGCAGTTCTTC. Protein product: CATSDYREPYNEQFF.

This clonotype was seen once. Being one base from a much bigger clone, this may be a read error. The chain couples TRBV20-1 to TRBJ2-7; D assignment may be TRBD1 or TRBD2 (5 bases each). The length of the CDR3 is 14 residues. Germline V gives CDR1 DFQATT, CDR2 SNEGSKA (reference sequence). The V end lost 8 bases, the J end lost 0 bases, and 17 bases lay between the germline ends. Here the CDR3 reads CSPQPGATSYEQYF. CDR3 DNA: TGCAGTCCTCAGCCCGGGGCTACCTCCTACGAGCAGTACTTC.

Many counts were recorded for this clonotype. J is TRBJ1-1 and V is TRBV29-1; D not resolved. The CDR3 covers 11 residues. CDR1 is SQVTM, CDR2 ANQGSEA, per germline. The CDR3 reads CRADFNTEAFF. For the CDR3, the DNA is TGCAGGGCGGACTTTAACACTGAAGCTTTCTTT.

This clonotype has only a few counts. The chain joins TRBV24-1 to TRBJ2-1; TRBD2 matches 7 bases. After removal of 6 bases from V and 0 bases from J, the junction contained 19 bases not matched to a gene. The CDR3 extends over 20 amino acids. CDR1 and CDR2 (germline): KGHDR, SFDVKD. The CDR3 DNA reads as TGTGCCACCAGTTCAACTCCGGGACTAAAAACGTCGGGCTCCTACAATGAGCAGTTCTTC. Its translation: CATSSTPGLKTSGSYNEQFF.

The rearrangement uses TRBV10-3 and TRBJ2-2; a weak D match, TRBD2 (5 bases). Germline lookup yields CDR1 ENHRY and CDR2 SYGVKD. The CDR3 is 15 amino acids. V was shortened by 4 bases and J by 4 bases, with 13 bases between the two germline ends. The CDR3 DNA sequence: TGTGCCATCAGTGTCTCGGGAAAGGGCACCGGGGAGCTGTTTTTT. It codes for CAISVSGKGTGELFF.

This clonotype was detected a few times. CDR3 sequence (DNA): TGTGCCAGCATACCCCAGGCCGGGGTTAACACTGAAGCTTTCTTT. It specifies CASIPQAGVNTEAFF. V usage is TRBV7-9 and J usage is TRBJ1-1; D gene ambiguous. CDR1 SEHNR and CDR2 FQNEAQ come from the germline V gene (reference sequence). The ends were cut back, 7 bases at V and 2 bases at J, with 17 bases in the middle. This CDR3 region has 15 residues.

As regards this clonotype: A much more abundant neighbour one base away suggests this may be a read error. The chain couples TRBV11-2 to TRBJ2-1, with D perhaps matching TRBD1 (6 bases). Germline CDR1 and CDR2: SGHAT and FQNNGV. This CDR3 comprises 12 residues. CDR3 protein: CAGSLGGWEQFF. The CDR3 nucleotides read TGTGCCGGCAGCTTAGGGGGTTGGGAGCAGTTCTTC.

There are many counts of this clonotype. The chain links TRBV20-1 to TRBJ2-1; tentative D call: TRBD2 (6 bases). The germline V gene has CDR1 DFQATT and CDR2 SNEGSKA (reference sequence). The CDR3 is 17 amino acids. V lost 3 bases and J 0 bases, leaving 18 bases between the germline ends. The CDR3 DNA is TGCAGTGCTAGCGGCACTTTACGGGGGAGCTCCTACAATGAGCAGTTCTTC. This codes for CSASGTLRGSSYNEQFF.

This clonotype was counted between two and nine times. A single base separates this from a much larger clone, so it may be a read error. The rearrangement joins TRBV6-1 to TRBJ2-7; a weak D match, TRBD1 (7 bases). CDR1 and CDR2 from the germline V gene are MNHNS and SASEGT. Trimming cost V 6 bases and J 4 bases, with 13 bases left between them. This CDR3 contains 13 residues. CDR3 sequence: CASRGGQRYEQYF. CDR3 DNA: TGTGCCAGCAGGGGGGGACAGCGGTACGAGCAGTACTTC.

This chain links TRBV6-5 with TRBJ1-4; D unclear. Trimming took off 5 bases at V and 0 bases at J, with 13 bases between the two ends. The CDR3 covers 16 residues. Germline V CDR1 and CDR2: MNHEY, SVGAGI. CDR3 residues: CASSTRTPPTNEKLFF. CDR3 nucleotides: TGTGCCAGCAGTACTCGGACTCCTCCAACTAATGAAAAACTGTTTTTT.

This clonotype has a count of ten or more. The chain couples TRBV6-1 to TRBJ1-2, with 10 nucleotides matching TRBD1. This CDR3 contains 14 residues. The trim removed 6 bases at V and 4 bases at J, leaving 5 bases unmatched. Germline loops: CDR1 MNHNS, CDR2 SASEGT. In DNA, the CDR3 is TGTGCCAGCAGCGACAGGGGGCGAGGCTATGGCTACACCTTC. This encodes CASSDRGRGYGYTF.

A remark on this clonotype: This may come from a read error, since a much larger clone is one base off. The chain recombines TRBV10-3 with TRBJ2-7, with 9 nucleotides matching TRBD2. Per germline, CDR1 ENHRY and CDR2 SYGVKD. J was trimmed by 7 bases and V by 3 bases; bases with no gene match: 13. The CDR3 has 16 amino acids. CDR3 bases: TGTGCCATCAGTGATAGGATAGCGGGAGCCAACAATGAGCAGTACTTC. It specifies CAISDRIAGANNEQYF.